This entry features one T cell receptor (beta chain) sequence. Antigen specificity is unknown. The data derive from a study of T cells in Graves' hyperthyroidism and ophthalmopathy. Study observations and caveats: By a 13 V-J model, ophthalmopathy was set apart from stable hyperthyroidism.

Amplified TCR beta CDR3 regions came from RNA transcripts. Primed by the HTBI set, a first-round RT-PCR was run on the TCR CDR3. TCRdb recomputed calls from the multiplex PCR reads with MiXCR, one row per CDR3 protein. The sample records under 400,000 distinct CDR3 sequences, 25% being singletons. This CDR3 spans 11 amino acids. V shed 6 bases and J shed 2 bases, with 7 bases lying between them. Germline V gene lookup returns CDR1 GTSNPN and CDR2 SVGIG (reference sequence). With a duration under 2 months, the hyperthyroidism was newly diagnosed in patients aged 18 to 65. Each diagnosis drew on symptoms, thyroxine, TRAb, thyroid ultrasound and orbital computed tomography findings. From roughly 10 ml of fresh peripheral blood, PBMCs were isolated.

The chain carries TRBV30 and TRBJ2-5; D gene uncertain. Input material: blood. The clonotype was recovered from a man aged 50 or older with Graves' hyperthyroidism. The CDR3 reads CACGGQETQYF. CDR3 nucleotide sequence: TGTGCCTGCGGCGGTCAAGAGACCCAGTACTTC.